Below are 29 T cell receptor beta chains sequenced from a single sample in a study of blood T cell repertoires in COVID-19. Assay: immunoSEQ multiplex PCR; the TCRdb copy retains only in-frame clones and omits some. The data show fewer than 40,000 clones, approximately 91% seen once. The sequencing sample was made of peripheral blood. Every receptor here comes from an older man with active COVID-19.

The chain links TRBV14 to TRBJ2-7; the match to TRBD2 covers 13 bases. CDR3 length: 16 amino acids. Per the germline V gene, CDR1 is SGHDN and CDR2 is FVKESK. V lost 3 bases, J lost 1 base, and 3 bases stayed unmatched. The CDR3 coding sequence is TGTGCCAGCAGCCACCCGGGACTAGCGGGGTCCTACGAGCAGTACTTC. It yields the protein CASSHPGLAGSYEQYF.

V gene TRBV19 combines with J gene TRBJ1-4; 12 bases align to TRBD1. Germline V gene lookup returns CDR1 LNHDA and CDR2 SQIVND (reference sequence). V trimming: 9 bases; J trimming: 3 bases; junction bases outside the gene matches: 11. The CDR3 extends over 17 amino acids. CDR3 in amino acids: CASETGTGGSSNEKLFF. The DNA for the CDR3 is TGTGCCAGCGAGACCGGGACAGGGGGCTCGTCTAATGAAAAACTGTTTTTT.

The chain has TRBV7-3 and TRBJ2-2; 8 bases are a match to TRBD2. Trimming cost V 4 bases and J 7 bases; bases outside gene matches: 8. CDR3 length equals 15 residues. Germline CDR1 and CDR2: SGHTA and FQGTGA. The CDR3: CASSSSGLGLGELFF. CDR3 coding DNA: TGTGCCAGCAGCTCGTCGGGACTAGGGCTCGGGGAGCTGTTTTTT. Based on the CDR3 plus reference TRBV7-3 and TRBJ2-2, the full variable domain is GAGVSQTPSNKVTEKGKYVELRCDPISGHTALYWYRQSLGQGPEFLIYFQGTGAADDSGLPNDRFFAVRPEGSVSTLKIQRTERGDSAVYLCASSSSGLGLGELFFGEGSRLTVL.

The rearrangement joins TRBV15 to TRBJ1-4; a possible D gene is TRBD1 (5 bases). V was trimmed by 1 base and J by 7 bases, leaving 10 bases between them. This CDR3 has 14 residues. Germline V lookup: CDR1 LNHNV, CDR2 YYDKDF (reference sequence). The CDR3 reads CATSRGDSFEKLFF. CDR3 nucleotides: TGTGCCACCAGCAGAGGTGACAGCTTTGAAAAACTGTTTTTT.

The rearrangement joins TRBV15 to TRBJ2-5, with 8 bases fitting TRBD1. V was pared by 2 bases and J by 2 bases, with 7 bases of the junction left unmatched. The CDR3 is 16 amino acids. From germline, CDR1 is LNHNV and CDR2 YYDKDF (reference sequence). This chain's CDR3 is CATSRIGRTGQETQYF. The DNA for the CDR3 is TGTGCCACCAGCAGAATCGGACGGACAGGGCAAGAGACCCAGTACTTC.

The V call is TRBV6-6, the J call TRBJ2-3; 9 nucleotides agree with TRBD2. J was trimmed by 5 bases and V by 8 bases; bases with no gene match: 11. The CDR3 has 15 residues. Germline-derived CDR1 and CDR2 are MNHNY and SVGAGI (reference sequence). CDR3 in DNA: TGTGCCAGCGGCACAGGGCTAGCGGGGAGAGATACGCAGTATTTT. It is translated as CASGTGLAGRDTQYF.

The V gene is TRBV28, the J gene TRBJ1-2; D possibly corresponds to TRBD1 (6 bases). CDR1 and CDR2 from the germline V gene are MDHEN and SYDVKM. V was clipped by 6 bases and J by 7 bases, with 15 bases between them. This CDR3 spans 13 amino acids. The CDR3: CASRQDRSSGYTF. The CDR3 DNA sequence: TGTGCCAGCAGACAAGACAGGAGCAGTGGCTACACCTTC.

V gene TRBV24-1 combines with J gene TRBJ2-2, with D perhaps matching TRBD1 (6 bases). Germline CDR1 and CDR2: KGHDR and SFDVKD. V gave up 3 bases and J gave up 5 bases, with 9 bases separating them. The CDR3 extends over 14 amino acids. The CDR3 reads CATSDRTVTGELFF. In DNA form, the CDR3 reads TGTGCCACCAGTGATAGGACAGTTACCGGGGAGCTGTTTTTT.

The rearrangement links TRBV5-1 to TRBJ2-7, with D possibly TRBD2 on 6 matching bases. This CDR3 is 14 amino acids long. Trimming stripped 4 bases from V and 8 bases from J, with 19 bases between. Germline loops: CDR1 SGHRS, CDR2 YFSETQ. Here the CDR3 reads CASSRWERAFKQYF. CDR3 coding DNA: TGCGCCAGCAGCCGCTGGGAGCGGGCCTTCAAGCAGTACTTC.

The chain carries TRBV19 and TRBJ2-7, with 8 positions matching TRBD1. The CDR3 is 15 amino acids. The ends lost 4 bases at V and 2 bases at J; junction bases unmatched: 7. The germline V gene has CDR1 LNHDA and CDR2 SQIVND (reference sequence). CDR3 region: CASSKTGDGAYEQYF. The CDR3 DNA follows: TGTGCCAGTAGTAAGACAGGGGATGGGGCCTACGAGCAGTACTTC.

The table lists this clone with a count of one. For the CDR3, the DNA is TGTGCCAGCAGTTTAACAGGGGGTTACGGAAACACCATATATTTT. It is translated as CASSLTGGYGNTIYF. The chain links TRBV27 to TRBJ1-3; 8 positions agree with TRBD1. Germline CDR1 and CDR2: MNHEY and SMNVEV (reference sequence). CDR3 length equals 15 residues. V was clipped by 2 bases and J by 4 bases; unmatched bases: 4.

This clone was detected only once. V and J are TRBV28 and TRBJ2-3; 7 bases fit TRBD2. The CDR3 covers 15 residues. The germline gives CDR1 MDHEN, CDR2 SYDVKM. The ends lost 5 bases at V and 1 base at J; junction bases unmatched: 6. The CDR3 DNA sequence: TGTGCCAGCAGTGGGATCCGGGGGGGCACAGATACGCAGTATTTT. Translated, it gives CASSGIRGGTDTQYF.

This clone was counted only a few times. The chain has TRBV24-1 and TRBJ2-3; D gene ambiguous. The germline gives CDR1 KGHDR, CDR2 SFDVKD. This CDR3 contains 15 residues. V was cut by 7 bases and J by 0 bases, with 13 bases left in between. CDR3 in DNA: TGTGCCACCAGCCATAGATCCATTAGCACAGATACGCAGTATTTT. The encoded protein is CATSHRSISTDTQYF.

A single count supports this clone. The CDR3 DNA follows: TGTGCCAGTAGGGGACAGGGGCAATACAATGAGCAGTTCTTC. Residues: CASRGQGQYNEQFF. The chain joins TRBV19 to TRBJ2-1; TRBD1 agrees at 10 bases. The length of the CDR3 is 14 residues. CDR1 LNHDA and CDR2 SQIVND come from the germline V gene (reference sequence). The trim removed 6 bases at V and 4 bases at J, leaving 3 bases unmatched.

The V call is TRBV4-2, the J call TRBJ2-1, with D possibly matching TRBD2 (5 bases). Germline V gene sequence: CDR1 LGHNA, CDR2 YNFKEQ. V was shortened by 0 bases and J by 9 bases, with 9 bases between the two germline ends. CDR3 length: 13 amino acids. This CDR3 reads CASSQELASEQFF. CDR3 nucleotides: TGTGCCAGCAGCCAAGAGCTAGCTAGTGAGCAGTTCTTC.

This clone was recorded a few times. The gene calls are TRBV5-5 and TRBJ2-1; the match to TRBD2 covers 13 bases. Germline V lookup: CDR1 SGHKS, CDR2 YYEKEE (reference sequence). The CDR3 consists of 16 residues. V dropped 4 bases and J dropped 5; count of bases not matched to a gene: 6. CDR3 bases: TGTGCCAGCAGCCCCCGACTAGCGGGAGGCCACAATGAGCAGTTCTTC. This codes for CASSPRLAGGHNEQFF. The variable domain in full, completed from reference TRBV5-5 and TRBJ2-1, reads DAGVTQSPTHLIKTRGQQVTLRCSPISGHKSVSWYQQVLGQGPQFIFQYYEKEERGRGNFPDRFSARQFPNYSSELNVNALLLGDSALYLCASSPRLAGGHNEQFFGPGTRLTVL.

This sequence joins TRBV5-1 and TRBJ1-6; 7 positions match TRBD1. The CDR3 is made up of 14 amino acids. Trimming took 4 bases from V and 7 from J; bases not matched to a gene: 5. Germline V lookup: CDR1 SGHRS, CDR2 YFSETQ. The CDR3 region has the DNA TGCGCCAGCAGCCGACAGGGAGAGAATTCACCCCTCCACTTT. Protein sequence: CASSRQGENSPLHF.

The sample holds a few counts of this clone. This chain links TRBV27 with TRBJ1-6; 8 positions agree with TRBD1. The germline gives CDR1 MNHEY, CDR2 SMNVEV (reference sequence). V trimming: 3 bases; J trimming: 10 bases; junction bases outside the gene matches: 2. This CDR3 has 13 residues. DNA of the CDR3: TGTGCCAGCAGTTTGCAGGGGGCCTCACCCCTCCACTTT. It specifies CASSLQGASPLHF.

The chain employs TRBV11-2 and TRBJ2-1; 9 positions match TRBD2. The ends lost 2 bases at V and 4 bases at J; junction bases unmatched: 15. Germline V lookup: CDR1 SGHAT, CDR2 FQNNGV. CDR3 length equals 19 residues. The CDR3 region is CASSLYRGLAGGRYNEQFF. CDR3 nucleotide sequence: TGTGCCAGCAGCTTATACAGGGGTTTGGCGGGGGGGCGTTACAATGAGCAGTTCTTC.

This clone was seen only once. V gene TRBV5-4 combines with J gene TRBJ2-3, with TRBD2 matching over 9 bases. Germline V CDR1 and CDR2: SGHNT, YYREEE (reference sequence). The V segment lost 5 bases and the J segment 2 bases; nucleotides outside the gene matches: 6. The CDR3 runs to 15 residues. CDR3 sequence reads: CASRASGGITDTQYF. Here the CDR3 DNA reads TGTGCCAGCAGGGCCAGCGGGGGGATCACAGATACGCAGTATTTT.

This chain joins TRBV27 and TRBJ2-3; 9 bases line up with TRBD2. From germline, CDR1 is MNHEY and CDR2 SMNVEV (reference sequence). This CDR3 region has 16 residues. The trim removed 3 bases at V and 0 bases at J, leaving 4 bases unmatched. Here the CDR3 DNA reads TGTGCCAGCAGTTTCCGTAGCGGGGGTAGCACAGATACGCAGTATTTT. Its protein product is CASSFRSGGSTDTQYF.

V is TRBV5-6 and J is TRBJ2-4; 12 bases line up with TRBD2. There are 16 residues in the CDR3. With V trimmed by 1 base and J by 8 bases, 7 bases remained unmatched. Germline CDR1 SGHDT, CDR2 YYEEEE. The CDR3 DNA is TGTGCCAGCAGCTTGAGACTAGCGGGAGCCTCTGACATTCAGTACTTC. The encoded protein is CASSLRLAGASDIQYF.

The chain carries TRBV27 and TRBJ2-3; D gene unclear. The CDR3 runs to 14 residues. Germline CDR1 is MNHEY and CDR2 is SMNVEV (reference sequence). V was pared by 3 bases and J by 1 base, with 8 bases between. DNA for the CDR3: TGTGCCAGCAGTTTCTACGGAGGCACAGATACGCAGTATTTT. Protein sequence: CASSFYGGTDTQYF.

The CDR3 loop reads CATSKQAGVYQETQYF. The CDR3 DNA follows: TGTGCCACCAGCAAACAAGCGGGAGTGTACCAAGAGACCCAGTACTTC. V usage is TRBV15 and J usage is TRBJ2-5, with TRBD2 matching over 8 bases. Unmatched junction bases numbered 7, after V lost 4 bases and J lost 0 bases. The CDR3 loop spans 16 amino acids. CDR1 is LNHNV, CDR2 YYDKDF, per germline (reference sequence).

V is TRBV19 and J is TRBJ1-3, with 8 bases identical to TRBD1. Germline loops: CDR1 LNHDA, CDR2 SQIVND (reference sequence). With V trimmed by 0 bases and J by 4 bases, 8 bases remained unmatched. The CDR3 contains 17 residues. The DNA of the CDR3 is TGTGCCAGTAGTATAGATCGGCGGACAGGGACCGGAAACACCATATATTTT. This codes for CASSIDRRTGTGNTIYF.

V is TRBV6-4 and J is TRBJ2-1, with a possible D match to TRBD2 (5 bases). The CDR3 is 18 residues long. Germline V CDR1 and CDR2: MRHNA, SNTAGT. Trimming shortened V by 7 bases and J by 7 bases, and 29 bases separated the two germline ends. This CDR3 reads CASNDEQMYSAQWNEQFF. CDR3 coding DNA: TGTGCCAGCAACGACGAGCAAATGTATAGCGCTCAGTGGAATGAGCAGTTCTTC.

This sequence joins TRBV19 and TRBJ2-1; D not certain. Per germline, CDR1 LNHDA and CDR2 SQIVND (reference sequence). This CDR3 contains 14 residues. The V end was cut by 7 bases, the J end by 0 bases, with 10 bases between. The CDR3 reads CASKFDSSYNEQFF. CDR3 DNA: TGTGCCAGTAAATTCGACTCCTCCTACAATGAGCAGTTCTTC.

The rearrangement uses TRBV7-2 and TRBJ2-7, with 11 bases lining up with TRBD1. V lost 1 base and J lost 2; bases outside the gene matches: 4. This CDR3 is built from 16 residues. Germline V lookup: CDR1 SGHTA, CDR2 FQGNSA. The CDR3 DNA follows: TGTGCCAGCAGCTTAGACGGGACAGGGGGAACCTACGAGCAGTACTTC. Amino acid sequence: CASSLDGTGGTYEQYF.

CDR3: CSAGGSYGYTF. The CDR3, as DNA: TGCAGTGCTGGAGGCAGCTATGGCTACACCTTC. This sequence joins TRBV20-1 and TRBJ1-2; the D is unclear. The CDR3 is 11 residues long. Per germline, CDR1 DFQATT and CDR2 SNEGSKA (reference sequence). With 5 bases removed from V and 4 bases from J, the gap between germline ends came to 8 bases.